The source of this T cell receptor beta chain is a study of T cells expressing NK-cell markers. TCRdb re-called the 5' RACE reads, yielding one record per CDR3 amino acid sequence without DNA. There are 130,000 to 150,000 distinct CDR3 sequences in the sample, with 9.5% to 15% held by the top ten. The CDR3 is 15 amino acids. CDR1 and CDR2 (germline): KGHDR, SFDVKD. This rearrangement joins TRBV24-1 to TRBJ2-5; absent DNA, TCRdb's TRBD1 call cannot be checked. The source material was blood T cells: a sorted CD56 or NKG2C T cell subset, CD4+ or CD8+ T cells, or bulk PBMC T cells (not recorded which). This TCR was sampled from a young man in good health. The CDR3 sequence is CATSDPSGTGETQYF.